Below are 11 T cell receptor beta chains sequenced from a single sample in a study of stem cell transplantation in POMP-related autoinflammatory disease. This table comes from immunoSEQ multiplex PCR, and its TCRdb copy is limited to in-frame clones, with some not included. The data hold some 3,000 clones, with about 91% observed a single time. The specimen comprised CD4+ follicular helper T cells (Tfh) from PBMCs, sampled after stem cell transplantation. The origin of the receptors is a human patient with POMP-related autoinflammation and immune dysregulation (PRAID). Some T cells may be graft donor cells.

CDR3 nucleotide sequence: TGCGCCAGCAGCAAAGGGACAGCCTCTGGAAACACCATATATTTT. Translation gives CASSKGTASGNTIYF. This chain joins TRBV5-1 and TRBJ1-3; 7 bases map to TRBD1. The CDR3 runs 15 residues. The V segment lost 4 bases and the J segment 0 bases; nucleotides outside the gene matches: 4. The V gene's germline CDR1 is SGHRS and CDR2 YFSETQ.

The V call is TRBV4-2, the J call TRBJ1-1; no clear D gene. The CDR3 loop spans 14 amino acids. V lost 4 bases and J 0 bases, leaving 9 bases between the germline ends. Germline-derived CDR1 and CDR2 are LGHNA and YNFKEQ. Written as DNA, the CDR3 is TGTGCCAGCAGCCTCAGCGCACTGAACACTGAAGCTTTCTTT. This codes for CASSLSALNTEAFF.

The gene calls are TRBV21-1 and TRBJ1-6. TRBV21-1 has pseudogene status. This CDR3 is 17 amino acids long. The CDR3 DNA follows: TGTGCCAGCAGCAAACCCGGGATACTCCTGTATAATTCACCCCTCCACTTT. It is translated as CASSKPGILLYNSPLHF.

The chain is built from TRBV14 and TRBJ1-1, with no clear D. Trimming pared 3 bases from V and 1 base from J, leaving 21 bases between. Germline V lookup: CDR1 SGHDN, CDR2 FVKESK. The CDR3 length is 18 residues. CDR3 residues: CASSHNRRYLVENTEAFF. CDR3 nucleotide sequence: TGTGCCAGCAGCCACAATCGGCGATACCTCGTGGAGAACACTGAAGCTTTCTTT.

This sequence joins TRBV6-5 and TRBJ1-5; D unresolved. This CDR3 spans 15 amino acids. V was cut by 6 bases and J by 0 bases, with 12 bases left in between. Per germline, CDR1 MNHEY and CDR2 SVGAGI. The CDR3 DNA sequence: TGTGCCAGCAGAGAGGACCATGATAGCAATCAGCCCCAGCATTTT. Encoded protein: CASREDHDSNQPQHF.

This chain uses TRBV7-2 with TRBJ2-3, with TRBD2 matching over 10 bases. CDR1 is SGHTA and CDR2 is FQGNSA in the germline V gene. J lost 14 bases, V lost 1 base, and 12 bases had no gene match. CDR3 size: 15 residues. CDR3 protein: CASSLVGLAYVHPYF. CDR3 DNA sequence: TGTGCCAGCAGCTTAGTGGGACTAGCGTACGTTCACCCGTATTTT.

The chain employs TRBV7-2 and TRBJ1-2; 8 nucleotides match TRBD1. The length of the CDR3 is 14 residues. Per germline, CDR1 SGHTA and CDR2 FQGNSA. After removal of 2 bases from V and 3 bases from J, the junction contained 2 bases not matched to a gene. The CDR3 DNA reads TGTGCCAGCAGCTTACAGGGGGCGGACTATGGCTACACCTTC. Amino acid sequence: CASSLQGADYGYTF.

This chain joins TRBV2 and TRBJ2-7, with D tentatively TRBD1 (6 bases). In germline, CDR1 is SNHLY, CDR2 FYNNEI. The length of the CDR3 is 13 residues. The germline V and J ends were trimmed by 1 base and 7 bases, with 11 bases remaining between them. The CDR3: CASSEGRGSEQYF. The CDR3 DNA reads TGTGCCAGCAGTGAAGGCAGGGGCTCAGAGCAGTACTTC. The full variable domain, completed using reference TRBV2 and TRBJ2-7, is EPEVTQTPSHQVTQMGQEVILRCVPISNHLYFYWYRQILGQKVEFLVSFYNNEISEKSEIFDDQFSVERPDGSNFTLKIRSTKLEDSAMYFCASSEGRGSEQYFGPGTRLTVT.

The rearrangement joins TRBV5-8 to TRBJ2-4, with 7 bases fitting TRBD1. This CDR3 spans 14 amino acids. The V segment lost 4 bases and the J segment 6 bases; nucleotides outside the gene matches: 7. From germline, CDR1 is SGHTS and CDR2 YDEGEE. Written as DNA, the CDR3 is TGTGCCAGCAGCCAGGGGACAGTCGGAAACATTCAGTACTTC. Translating gives CASSQGTVGNIQYF.

The chain combines TRBV28 with TRBJ1-3; no clear D gene. V was cut by 5 bases and J by 0 bases, with 8 bases left in between. Germline V gene sequence: CDR1 MDHEN, CDR2 SYDVKM. The CDR3 has 14 residues. The CDR3 sequence is CASSVAVSGNTIYF. DNA of the CDR3: TGTGCCAGCAGTGTCGCTGTCTCTGGAAACACCATATATTTT.

The V gene is TRBV5-1, the J gene TRBJ2-2, with D perhaps TRBD1 (5 bases). V gave up 6 bases and J gave up 4 bases, with 19 bases separating them. CDR3 length: 16 amino acids. From germline, CDR1 is SGHRS and CDR2 YFSETQ. CDR3 sequence reads: CASKTLRGRVTGELFF. The CDR3 DNA reads TGCGCCAGCAAAACCTTAAGGGGCAGAGTCACCGGGGAGCTGTTTTTT.